The clone carrying this T cell receptor delta chain was counted between two and nine times. Since a much larger clone is just one base distant, this may be a read error. This same CDR3 is encoded by further DNA sequences in the sample. The CDR3 runs to 17 residues. The germline gives CDR1 GEAIGNYY, CDR2 EKD. The data belong to a study of gamma-delta T cells after stem cell transplantation. TCRdb called clones anew from the RT-PCR reads with CATT. The sample lists approximately 2,900 delta-chain clones, less than 3% occurring once. The clonotype was recovered from a human donor. It is not recorded whose cells these are; they may come from a transplant donor. The chain has TRDV2 and TRDJ1; 7 nucleotides match TRDD3. Source material: gamma-delta T cells. DNA for the CDR3: TGTGCCTGTGACACCGTCAGTCCGGGATACTCCACCGACAAACTCATCTTT. Its protein product is CACDTVSPGYSTDKLIF.